The next 14 T cell receptor beta chains were all read from a single sample in a study of CD8+CD57+ T cells in acquired aplastic anemia. Sequenced patients had shown CD8+CD57+ cell expansion by flow cytometry. CDR3 and TCR beta VDJ profiling relied on a genomic DNA template. TCRdb re-called the reads through MiXCR, storing one row per CDR3 protein. The sample includes 200,000 to 300,000 distinct CDR3 sequences, 82% seen only once; the top ten take about two fifths. Sequences were obtained from sorted CD4+, CD8+, or CD8+CD57+ T cells (not recorded which) from PBMCs. The receptors were sampled from a human donor with aplastic anemia.

This clonotype came up a few times. The gene calls are TRBV7-9 and TRBJ2-1; TRBD1 is a possible D gene (7 bases). From germline, CDR1 is SEHNR and CDR2 FQNEAQ (reference sequence). This CDR3 region has 16 residues. Between the trimmed V and J ends, which lost 5 bases and 8 bases, there was a span of 22 bases. CDR3 sequence: CASSQGGGGGQDEQFF. The CDR3 bases are TGTGCCAGCAGCCAGGGGGGCGGAGGGGGTCAGGATGAGCAGTTCTTC.

V is TRBV7-8 and J is TRBJ1-2; 7 bases line up with TRBD1. V dropped 3 bases and J dropped 13; count of bases not matched to a gene: 17. This CDR3 comprises 15 residues. The germline V gene has CDR1 SGHVS and CDR2 FQNEAQ. As DNA, the CDR3 is TGTGCCAGCAGCTTTAATCGAGACGGGACAGCCCTTCCCACCTTC. It yields the protein CASSFNRDGTALPTF.

The chain is built from TRBV7-8 and TRBJ2-1; possible D gene TRBD1, 5 bases. The V gene lost 0 bases and the J gene lost 12 bases, with 15 bases spanning the gap. The CDR3 sequence is 14 residues long. Germline V gene lookup returns CDR1 SGHVS and CDR2 FQNEAQ. CDR3 region: CASSLAWGPDTQFF. CDR3 sequence (DNA): TGTGCCAGCAGCTTAGCGTGGGGCCCCGATACGCAGTTCTTC. Full variable domain (outside the CDR3, taken from reference TRBV7-8 and TRBJ2-1): GAGVSQSPRYKVAKRGQDVALRCDPISGHVSLFWYQQALGQGPEFLTYFQNEAQLDKSGLPSDRFFAERPEGSVSTLKIQRTQQEDSAVYLCASSLAWGPDTQFFGPGTRLTVL.

The chain links TRBV5-1 to TRBJ1-2, with D perhaps TRBD1 (5 bases). V was shortened by 4 bases and J by 3 bases, with 16 bases between the two germline ends. Germline V CDR1 and CDR2: SGHRS, YFSETQ. This CDR3 is 15 amino acids long. The CDR3 sequence: CASSKRGAGDYGYTF. The CDR3 bases are TGCGCCAGCAGCAAACGTGGGGCTGGAGACTATGGCTACACCTTC. The variable domain in full, with the rest retrieved from reference TRBV5-1 and TRBJ1-2, is KAGVTQTPRYLIKTRGQQVTLSCSPISGHRSVSWYQQTPGQGLQFLFEYFSETQRNKGNFPGRFSGRQFSNSRSEMNVSTLELGDSALYLCASSKRGAGDYGYTFGSGTRLTVV.

The rearrangement uses TRBV25-1 and TRBJ2-7; 9 positions agree with TRBD1. CDR3 length equals 15 residues. The V segment lost 4 bases and the J segment 5 bases; nucleotides outside the gene matches: 9. Germline V gene data show CDR1 as MGHDK and CDR2 as SYGVNS. The CDR3 DNA follows: TGTGCCAGCAGTGGGATTGGACAGGGGAACCACGAGCAGTACGTC. Amino acids: CASSGIGQGNHEQYV.

This chain joins TRBV9 and TRBJ2-1; 8 bases are shared with TRBD2. J gave up 8 bases and V 2 bases, and 9 bases lay outside the gene matches. The CDR3 consists of 15 residues. Germline values: CDR1 SGDLS, CDR2 YYNGEE. CDR3: CASSVSGTGGDEQFF. CDR3 in DNA: TGTGCCAGCAGCGTTAGTGGGACGGGGGGGGATGAGCAGTTCTTC.

The gene calls are TRBV2 and TRBJ1-2; the D call may be TRBD1 or TRBD2 (5 bases each). Gene TRBJ2-3 matches the end of the DNA better, so the J call may be wrong. This CDR3 contains 13 residues. CDR1 is SNHLY and CDR2 is FYNNEI in the germline V gene. The CDR3 nucleotides read TGTGCCAGCGGGGACGGCCGCGCAGATGCCCAGTATTTT. Its protein is CASGDGRADAQYF.

The chain joins TRBV7-2 to TRBJ2-5, with a possible D match to TRBD2 (5 bases). The CDR3 runs 15 residues. V shed 0 bases and J shed 7 bases, with 15 bases lying between them. Germline-derived CDR1 and CDR2 are SGHTA and FQGNSA. CDR3 region: CASSLARGPKATQYF. CDR3 DNA: TGTGCCAGCAGCTTAGCCCGAGGGCCAAAAGCGACCCAGTACTTC.

This clonotype occurred a few times. The conserved closing phenylalanine or tryptophan is absent in this CDR3, likely reflecting a read error. It is unclear where the CDR3 begins or ends on the DNA, so no DNA is shown, and the CDR3 is as TCRdb lists it. The rearrangement links TRBV7-8 to TRBJ2-3; the D segment call TRBD2 is taken from the table without a DNA check. In germline, CDR1 is SGHVS, CDR2 FQNEAQ. 13 amino acids form the CDR3, both terminal residues included. Here the CDR3 reads CASSLGGSPDTQY.

Concerning this clonotype: Given the absence of the conserved phenylalanine or tryptophan at the CDR3 end, a read error is likely. It is unclear where the CDR3 begins or ends on the DNA, so no DNA is shown, and the CDR3 is as TCRdb lists it. This sequence joins TRBV2 and TRBJ1-1; whether TRBD1, the table's D call, matches the DNA was not checked. From germline, CDR1 is SNHLY and CDR2 FYNNEI. The CDR3 comprises 15 residues, both ends counted. The CDR3 loop reads CASGDGGTGTQYFFP.

With respect to this clonotype: An end of the junction differs from the germline gene, which may be a read error. The CDR3 is CASSWKGREGGDTQVF. The CDR3 DNA reads as TGTGCCAGCAGCTGGAAAGGGAGAGAAGGGGGCGACACCCAGGTCTTC. This chain joins TRBV2 and TRBJ2-1; 7 bases match TRBD1. From germline, CDR1 is SNHLY and CDR2 FYNNEI. The CDR3 runs 16 residues. The full variable domain, its missing parts supplied by reference TRBV2 and TRBJ2-1, is EPEVTQTPSHQVTQMGQEVILRCVPISNHLYFYWYRQILGQKVEFLVSFYNNEISEKSEIFDDQFSVERPDGSNFTLKIRSTKLEDSAMYFCASSWKGREGGDTQVFGPGTRLTVL.

V and J are TRBV7-6 and TRBJ2-3; no definite D call. Germline V gene data show CDR1 as SGHVS and CDR2 as FNYEAQ. The ends were cut back, 6 bases at V and 6 bases at J, with 13 bases in the middle. This CDR3 has 13 residues. The CDR3 bases are TGTGCCAGCAGTCCGACCCAACATGATACGCAGTATTTT. Amino acids: CASSPTQHDTQYF.

The chain carries TRBV2 and TRBJ1-5, with D perhaps TRBD2 (5 bases). The end of the DNA aligns better with TRBJ2-3, so the J call may be wrong. Germline CDR1 reads SNHLY; CDR2 reads FYNNEI. This CDR3 region has 13 residues. Here the CDR3 reads CASSHAGTQPQYF. The CDR3 nucleotides read TGTGCCAGCAGCCATGCGGGCACACAGCCCCAGTATTTT.

This clonotype was counted many times. The V and J genes are TRBV7-9 and TRBJ1-2, with 7 nucleotides matching TRBD1. The V gene's germline CDR1 is SEHNR and CDR2 FQNEAQ (reference sequence). The CDR3 contains 14 residues. After removal of 1 base from V and 2 bases from J, the junction contained 1 base not matched to a gene. The CDR3 reads CASSLGQGNYGYTF. The CDR3 nucleotides read TGTGCCAGCAGCTTAGGACAGGGCAACTATGGCTACACCTTC. The variable domain in full, completed from reference TRBV7-9 and TRBJ1-2, reads DTGVSQNPRHKITKRGQNVTFRCDPISEHNRLYWYRQTLGQGPEFLTYFQNEAQLEKSRLLSDRFSAERPKGSFSTLEIQRTEQGDSAMYLCASSLGQGNYGYTFGSGTRLTVV.